This T cell receptor (beta chain) was observed in a study of blood T cells in healthy people across ages. Using a J-beta primer mix together with a sample-barcoded 5' primer, a second PCR was run for 7 to 11 cycles. MiXCR, applied by TCRdb to the 5' RACE reads, yields one record per CDR3 protein. The table records more than 1 million distinct CDR3 sequences, under 45% of them present only once. Donors were healthy Caucasian individuals from Russia aged roughly 6 to 100. Study results and limitations: Comparison with aged donors showed that long-lived donors had more naive CD4+ cells and higher diversity.

Concerning this clonotype itself: Antigen: not known. Given a much more abundant clone one base away, this may be a read error.

Germline loops: CDR1 WNHNN, CDR2 SYGVQD (reference sequence). The CDR3 runs to 14 residues. The J gene is TRBJ2-3, the V gene TRBV10-1; maybe TRBD1 (5 bases). The origin of this receptor is a woman in her sixties or seventies in good health. Sequenced: blood. For the CDR3, the DNA is TGCGCCAGCAGTGGAACAGGTCGCACAGATGCGCAGTATTTT. This encodes CASSGTGRTDAQYF.